One sample yielded the 3 T cell receptor beta chains listed below, sequenced in a study of blood T cell repertoires in COVID-19 (dated by TCRdb to between 2020 and 2021). The receptor library was made with the immunoSEQ multiplex PCR assay. Sourced from immuneACCESS, this table was stored by TCRdb with only in-frame sequences that have V and J called. A share of the clones is absent; for the studies checked, an unresolved V gene accounts for under half, and the remainder has no known explanation. The sample data list over 250,000 clones, and 75% to 95% of these were observed just once. The ten largest account for 0.95% to 1.2% of the sample. The source material was PBMCs or T cells enriched from blood (not recorded which). The receptor source for this set is a woman aged 25-40 years who had recovered from COVID-19.

This clone has only one observation. J is TRBJ1-6 and V is TRBV7-9, with 7 positions matching TRBD1. CDR3 size: 15 residues. With V trimmed by 5 bases and J by 5 bases, 6 bases remained unmatched. CDR1 and CDR2 (germline): SEHNR, FQNEAQ (reference sequence). For the CDR3, the DNA is TGTGCCAGCAGCGCCACGACAGGGAATAATTCACCCCTCCACTTT. Translating it yields CASSATTGNNSPLHF. Supplemented by reference TRBV7-9 and TRBJ1-6, the full variable domain reads DTGVSQNPRHKITKRGQNVTFRCDPISEHNRLYWYRQTLGQGPEFLTYFQNEAQLEKSRLLSDRFSAERPKGSFSTLEIQRTEQGDSAMYLCASSATTGNNSPLHFGNGTRLTVT.

The rearrangement uses TRBV5-1 and TRBJ1-1; D call uncertain. Trimming pared 7 bases from V and 1 base from J, leaving 17 bases between. CDR1 is SGHRS and CDR2 is YFSETQ in the germline V gene. This CDR3 contains 15 residues. This CDR3 reads CASPQQIRRNTEAFF. The CDR3 DNA reads TGCGCCAGCCCTCAACAAATCAGGCGGAACACTGAAGCTTTCTTT.

The rearrangement links TRBV28 to TRBJ1-2; 7 bases align to TRBD1. The CDR3 sequence is 14 residues long. The J segment lost 7 bases and the V segment lost 5 bases, leaving 10 bases of the junction unmatched. Germline CDR1 and CDR2: MDHEN and SYDVKM. CDR3 sequence reads: CASSPGQASSGYTF. Written as DNA, the CDR3 is TGTGCCAGCAGTCCCGGACAGGCTAGTAGTGGCTACACCTTC.